What follows are 10 T cell receptor beta chains derived from one specimen sequenced in a study of cytomegalovirus exposure and HLA in healthy donors. Researchers ran the PCR with 60 Vbeta and 13 Jbeta primers. The table came from immunoSEQ multiplex PCR; TCRdb's copy has only in-frame clones and leaves some out. The sample shows 60,000 to 70,000 clones, approximately 64% of them seen only once. Material: PBMCs. These receptor sequences come from a man between 35 and 55 years old in good health and CMV-seropositive.

The CDR3, as DNA: TGCGCCAGCAGCTGGGGGCCTAGCGGGGGAGCAGGGAATGAGCAGTTCTTC. Translated: CASSWGPSGGAGNEQFF. The gene calls are TRBV5-1 and TRBJ2-1; 10 nucleotides align to TRBD2. The length of the CDR3 is 17 residues. CDR1 and CDR2 (germline): SGHRS, YFSETQ. V was pared by 3 bases and J by 7 bases, with 13 bases of the junction left unmatched.

This clone was found a few times. The sample carries other DNA sequences with the same CDR3. This chain links TRBV5-1 with TRBJ2-2; no firm D call. This CDR3 region has 15 residues. CDR1 SGHRS and CDR2 YFSETQ come from the germline V gene. The germline V and J ends were trimmed by 0 bases and 0 bases, with 6 bases remaining between them. The CDR3 DNA follows: TGCGCCAGCAGCTTGGATCGGTCGAACACCGGGGAGCTGTTTTTT. Its protein is CASSLDRSNTGELFF.

By frequency in the sample, this clone is medium-sized (0.01 to 0.1%). The chain is built from TRBV27 and TRBJ2-7; maybe TRBD1 (6 bases). The germline V and J ends were trimmed by 3 bases and 6 bases, with 15 bases remaining between them. Germline V lookup: CDR1 MNHEY, CDR2 SMNVEV (reference sequence). This CDR3 is 14 amino acids long. CDR3 nucleotides: TGTGCCAGCAGTTTTGTAGGGGGAGATGGCGAGCAGTACTTC. Protein: CASSFVGGDGEQYF.

This clone was counted a few times. J is TRBJ2-5 and V is TRBV27; 10 nucleotides line up with TRBD2. Germline trimming cut 3 bases from V and 2 bases from J; bases unmatched to any gene: 9. This CDR3 spans 17 amino acids. The V gene's germline CDR1 is MNHEY and CDR2 SMNVEV (reference sequence). The CDR3 sequence is CASSFRLAGVPQETQYF. The DNA of the CDR3 is TGTGCCAGCAGTTTTCGGCTAGCGGGGGTTCCTCAAGAGACCCAGTACTTC.

The rearrangement links TRBV19 to TRBJ1-2; D is possibly TRBD1 (6 bases). The germline V gene has CDR1 LNHDA and CDR2 SQIVND (reference sequence). The V end lost 0 bases, the J end lost 1 base, and 12 bases lay between the germline ends. The CDR3 is 16 amino acids. CDR3 in amino acids: CASSIELGGFNYGYTF. DNA of the CDR3: TGTGCCAGTAGTATAGAACTAGGGGGATTTAACTATGGCTACACCTTC.

This clone has a single count. This sequence joins TRBV11-2 and TRBJ2-1, with 11 bases lining up with TRBD2. This CDR3 comprises 16 residues. Germline CDR1 SGHAT, CDR2 FQNNGV. The V segment lost 4 bases and the J segment 7 bases; nucleotides outside the gene matches: 9. The CDR3: CASSSRLAGQGNEQFF. The CDR3 DNA reads TGTGCCAGCAGCTCCCGACTAGCGGGACAAGGAAATGAGCAGTTCTTC.

This clone was detected only once. V gene TRBV7-9 combines with J gene TRBJ2-7; TRBD2 is a possible D gene (6 bases). CDR3 length: 13 amino acids. V gave up 5 bases and J gave up 4 bases, with 12 bases separating them. CDR1 SEHNR and CDR2 FQNEAQ come from the germline V gene (reference sequence). The CDR3, as DNA: TGTGCCAGCAGCCCGACTGGGGGGTACGAGCAGTACTTC. Its translation: CASSPTGGYEQYF.

CDR3 nucleotide sequence: TGTGCTAGTGGTAGCTCGGGCCAAGAGACCCAGTACTTC. The encoded protein is CASGSSGQETQYF. This rearrangement joins TRBV12-5 to TRBJ2-5, with no clear D. The CDR3 is 13 amino acids. Between the trimmed V and J ends, which lost 5 bases and 1 base, there was a span of 8 bases. Per germline, CDR1 LGHNT and CDR2 FRNRAP.

The J gene is TRBJ2-1, the V gene TRBV4-1; no clear D. Trimming took off 2 bases at V and 0 bases at J, with 14 bases between the two ends. The germline V gene has CDR1 MGHRA and CDR2 YSYEKL. The CDR3 totals 17 residues. Here the CDR3 DNA reads TGCGCCAGCAGCCAAACCCTAGGCTACCTCTCCTACAATGAGCAGTTCTTC. It yields the protein CASSQTLGYLSYNEQFF.

The genes are TRBV11-2 and TRBJ2-3; D remains ambiguous. The CDR3 sequence is 15 residues long. V was clipped by 1 base and J by 5 bases, with 13 bases between them. Looked up from germline, CDR1 is SGHAT and CDR2 is FQNNGV. This chain's CDR3 is CASSLGRIGVDTQYF. The CDR3 DNA sequence: TGTGCCAGCAGCTTAGGGCGGATCGGAGTAGATACGCAGTATTTT. The variable domain in full, with the rest retrieved from reference TRBV11-2 and TRBJ2-3, is EAGVAQSPRYKIIEKRQSVAFWCNPISGHATLYWYQQILGQGPKLLIQFQNNGVVDDSQLPKDRFSAERLKGVDSTLKIQPAKLEDSAVYLCASSLGRIGVDTQYFGPGTRLTVL.